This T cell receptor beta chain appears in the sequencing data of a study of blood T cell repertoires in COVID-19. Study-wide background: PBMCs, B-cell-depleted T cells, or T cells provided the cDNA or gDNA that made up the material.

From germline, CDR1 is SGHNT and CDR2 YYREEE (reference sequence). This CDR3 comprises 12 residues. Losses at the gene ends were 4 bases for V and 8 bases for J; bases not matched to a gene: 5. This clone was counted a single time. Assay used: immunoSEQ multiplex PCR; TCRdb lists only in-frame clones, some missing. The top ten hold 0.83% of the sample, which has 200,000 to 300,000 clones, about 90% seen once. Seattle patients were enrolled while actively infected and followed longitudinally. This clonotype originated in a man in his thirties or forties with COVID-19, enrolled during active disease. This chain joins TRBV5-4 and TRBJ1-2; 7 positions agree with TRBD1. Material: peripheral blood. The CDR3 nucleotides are TGTGCCAGCAGCATGCCAGGGGGAGGCTACACCTTC. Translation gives CASSMPGGGYTF.